Below, 5 T cell receptor beta chains from the same sample are listed, as sequenced in a study of response to subunit inactivated influenza vaccine. TCRdb ran MiXCR on the RT-PCR reads and lists one entry per CDR3 protein. The sample records 800,000 to 1,000,000 distinct CDR3 sequences, 21% being singletons. The material was PBMCs from blood, obtained 5 days after vaccination. These receptors all stem from a man aged 45 to 65 who received an inactivated influenza vaccine.

The rearrangement links TRBV20-1 to TRBJ2-3, with 10 bases aligning to TRBD2. V lost 6 bases and J lost 5; bases outside the gene matches: 8. This CDR3 comprises 14 residues. Germline V gives CDR1 DFQATT, CDR2 SNEGSKA (reference sequence). CDR3 DNA sequence: TGCAGTGCCACAAGCGGGAGGGCCTTAGATACGCAGTATTTT. Its protein is CSATSGRALDTQYF.

The chain recombines TRBV4-2 with TRBJ2-3; 9 bases match TRBD2. The germline V gene encodes CDR1 LGHNA and CDR2 YNFKEQ. J was trimmed by 5 bases and V by 1 base; bases with no gene match: 7. CDR3 length: 16 amino acids. For the CDR3, the DNA is TGTGCCAGCAGCCAAGCCCGCGGGGGGGCCTTAGATACGCAGTATTTT. Its protein is CASSQARGGALDTQYF.

The sample holds a few counts of this clonotype. The rearrangement uses TRBV9 and TRBJ2-7; D unresolved. The V and J ends lost 0 bases and 6 bases respectively, with 16 bases between them. The CDR3 totals 15 residues. Germline loops: CDR1 SGDLS, CDR2 YYNGEE. The CDR3 protein is CASSVDSTLWFEQYF. In DNA, the CDR3 is TGTGCCAGCAGCGTAGATTCGACTCTTTGGTTCGAGCAGTACTTC. Full variable domain (remainder filled in from reference TRBV9 and TRBJ2-7): DSGVTQTPKHLITATGQRVTLRCSPRSGDLSVYWYQQSLDQGLQFLIQYYNGEERAKGNILERFSAQQFPDLHSELNLSSLELGDSALYFCASSVDSTLWFEQYFGPGTRLTVT.

The chain joins TRBV20-1 to TRBJ2-7; 12 bases are shared with TRBD1. CDR1 is DFQATT, CDR2 SNEGSKA, per germline (reference sequence). CDR3 length: 15 amino acids. The V gene end was trimmed by 4 bases and the J gene end by 5 bases; junction bases not matched to a gene: 9. For the CDR3, the DNA is TGCAGTGCTAAGTCGGGACAGGGGGCGCTTAACGAGCAGTACTTC. This codes for CSAKSGQGALNEQYF.

The rearrangement joins TRBV7-2 to TRBJ2-7; maybe TRBD2 (6 bases). Germline assignment: CDR1 SGHTA and CDR2 FQGNSA. The length of the CDR3 is 15 residues. V was shortened by 5 bases and J by 3 bases, with 17 bases between the two germline ends. This CDR3 reads CASSPRESSGYEQYF. Here the CDR3 DNA reads TGTGCCAGCAGCCCTCGGGAGAGTAGCGGCTACGAGCAGTACTTC.